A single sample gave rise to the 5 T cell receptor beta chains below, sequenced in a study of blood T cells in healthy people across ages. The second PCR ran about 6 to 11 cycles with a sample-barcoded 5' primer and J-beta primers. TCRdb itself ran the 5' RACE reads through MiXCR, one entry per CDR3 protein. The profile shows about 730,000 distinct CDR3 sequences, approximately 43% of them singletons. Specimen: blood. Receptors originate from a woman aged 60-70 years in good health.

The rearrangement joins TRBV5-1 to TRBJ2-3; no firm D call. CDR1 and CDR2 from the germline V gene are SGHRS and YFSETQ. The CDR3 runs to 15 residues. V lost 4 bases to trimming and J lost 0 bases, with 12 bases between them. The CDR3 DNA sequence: TGCGCCAGCAGCATGGGTGGACGCAGCACAGATACGCAGTATTTT. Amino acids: CASSMGGRSTDTQYF.

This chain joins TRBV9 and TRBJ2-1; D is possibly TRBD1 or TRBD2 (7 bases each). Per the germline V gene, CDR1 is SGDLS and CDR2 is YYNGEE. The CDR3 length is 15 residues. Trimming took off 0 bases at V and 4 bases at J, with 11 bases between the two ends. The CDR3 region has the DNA TGTGCCAGCAGCGTAGCAGGGGGGGAGTACAATGAGCAGTTCTTC. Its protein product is CASSVAGGEYNEQFF.

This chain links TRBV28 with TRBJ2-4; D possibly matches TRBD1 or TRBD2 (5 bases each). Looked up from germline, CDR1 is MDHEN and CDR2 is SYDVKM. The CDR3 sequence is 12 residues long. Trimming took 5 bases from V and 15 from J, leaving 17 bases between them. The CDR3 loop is CASSVGTEVLYF. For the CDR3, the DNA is TGTGCCAGCAGTGTGGGGACGGAGGTTCTGTACTTC.

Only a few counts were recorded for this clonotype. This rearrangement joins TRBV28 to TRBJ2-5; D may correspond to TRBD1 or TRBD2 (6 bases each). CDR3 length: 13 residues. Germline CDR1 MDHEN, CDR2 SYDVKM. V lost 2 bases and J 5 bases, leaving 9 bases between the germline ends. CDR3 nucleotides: TGTGCCAGCAGTTTAGGGGGGCTGGAGACCCAGTACTTC. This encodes CASSLGGLETQYF.

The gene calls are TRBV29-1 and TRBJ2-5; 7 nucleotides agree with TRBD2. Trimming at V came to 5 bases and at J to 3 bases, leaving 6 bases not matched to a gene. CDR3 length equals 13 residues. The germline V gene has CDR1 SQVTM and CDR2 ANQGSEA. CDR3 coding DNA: TGCAGCGTTACCGGGACTACAGAAGAGACCCAGTACTTC. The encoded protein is CSVTGTTEETQYF. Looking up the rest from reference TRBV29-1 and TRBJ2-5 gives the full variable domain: SAVISQKPSRDICQRGTSLTIQCQVDSQVTMMFWYRQQPGQSLTLIATANQGSEATYESGFVIDKFPISRPNLTFSTLTVSNMSPEDSSIYLCSVTGTTEETQYFGPGTRLLVL.